The present T cell receptor beta chain was sequenced within a study of shared clonotypes between healthy human individuals. Data came from immunoSEQ multiplex PCR; TCRdb stores just in-frame clones and leaves some out. Among around 550,000 clones listed, roughly 96% were seen once. Naive CD8 cells were CD45RO-negative, positively selected for CCR7, excluding terminally differentiated effector memory CD45RA+ cells. Germline V lookup: CDR1 MNHEY, CDR2 SMNVEV (reference sequence). The CDR3 is 14 residues long. V was pared by 5 bases and J by 0 bases, with 11 bases between. The sequence was collected from a woman aged 25-40 years in good health. Sequenced: naive CD8+ T cells sorted from blood. The rearrangement links TRBV27 to TRBJ2-7; no firm D call. DNA for the CDR3: TGTGCCAGCAGTCCCCGTGACCCCTCCTACGAGCAGTACTTC. Residues: CASSPRDPSYEQYF.